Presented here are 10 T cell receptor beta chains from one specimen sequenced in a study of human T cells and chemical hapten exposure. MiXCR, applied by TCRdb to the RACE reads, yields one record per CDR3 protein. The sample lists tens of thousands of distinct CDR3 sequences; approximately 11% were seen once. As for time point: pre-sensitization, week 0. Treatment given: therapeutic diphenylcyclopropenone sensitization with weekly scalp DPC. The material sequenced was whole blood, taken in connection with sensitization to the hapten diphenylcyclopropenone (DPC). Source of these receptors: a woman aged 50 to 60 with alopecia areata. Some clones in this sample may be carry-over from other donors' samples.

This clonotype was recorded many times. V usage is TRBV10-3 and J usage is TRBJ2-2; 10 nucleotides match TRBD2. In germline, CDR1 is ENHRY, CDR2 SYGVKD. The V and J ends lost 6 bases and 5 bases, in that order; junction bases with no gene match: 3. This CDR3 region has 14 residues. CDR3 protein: CAISQAGGTGELFF. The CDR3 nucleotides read TGTGCCATCAGCCAAGCGGGAGGGACCGGGGAGCTGTTTTTT.

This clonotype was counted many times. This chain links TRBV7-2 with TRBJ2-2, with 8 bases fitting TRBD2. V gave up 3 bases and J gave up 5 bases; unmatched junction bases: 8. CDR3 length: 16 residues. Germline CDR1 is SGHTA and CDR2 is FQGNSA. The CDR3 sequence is CASSFSGVRRTGELFF. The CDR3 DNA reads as TGTGCCAGCAGCTTTAGCGGGGTTCGAAGGACCGGGGAGCTGTTTTTT. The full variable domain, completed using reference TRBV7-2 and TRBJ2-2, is GAGVSQSPSNKVTEKGKDVELRCDPISGHTALYWYRQSLGQGLEFLIYFQGNSAPDKSGLPSDRFSAERTGGSVSTLTIQRTQQEDSAVYLCASSFSGVRRTGELFFGEGSRLTVL.

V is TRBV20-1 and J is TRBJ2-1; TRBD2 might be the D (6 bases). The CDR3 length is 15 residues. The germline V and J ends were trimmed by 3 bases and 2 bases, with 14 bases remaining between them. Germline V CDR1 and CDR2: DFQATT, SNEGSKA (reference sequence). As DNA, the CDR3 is TGCAGTGCTAGCGATACTAGCAGTCCCTACAATGAGCAGTTCTTC. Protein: CSASDTSSPYNEQFF.

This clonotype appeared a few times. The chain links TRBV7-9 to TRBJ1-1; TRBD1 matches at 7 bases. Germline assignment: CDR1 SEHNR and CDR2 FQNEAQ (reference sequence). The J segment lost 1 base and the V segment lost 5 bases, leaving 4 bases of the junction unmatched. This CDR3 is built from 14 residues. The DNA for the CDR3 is TGTGCCAGCAGCATTTACAGGGGGAACACTGAAGCTTTCTTT. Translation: CASSIYRGNTEAFF.

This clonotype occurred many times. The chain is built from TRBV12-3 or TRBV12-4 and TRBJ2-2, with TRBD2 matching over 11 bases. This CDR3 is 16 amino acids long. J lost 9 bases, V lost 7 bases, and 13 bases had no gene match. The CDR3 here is CASTAGLAGALRELFF. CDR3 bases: TGTGCCAGCACCGCCGGACTAGCGGGCGCGCTCCGGGAGCTGTTTTTT.

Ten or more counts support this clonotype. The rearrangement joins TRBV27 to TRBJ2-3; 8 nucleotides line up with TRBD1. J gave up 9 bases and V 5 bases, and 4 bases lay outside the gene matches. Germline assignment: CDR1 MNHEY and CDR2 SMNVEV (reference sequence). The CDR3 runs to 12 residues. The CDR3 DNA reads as TGTGCCAGCAGTGTCAGGGGGCGGACGCAGTATTTT. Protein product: CASSVRGRTQYF.

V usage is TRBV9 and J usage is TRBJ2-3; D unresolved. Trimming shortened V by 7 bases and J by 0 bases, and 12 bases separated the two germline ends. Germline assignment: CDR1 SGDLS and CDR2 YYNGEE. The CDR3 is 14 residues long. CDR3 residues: CASGMGTSTDTQYF. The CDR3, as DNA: TGTGCCAGCGGGATGGGAACTAGCACAGATACGCAGTATTTT.

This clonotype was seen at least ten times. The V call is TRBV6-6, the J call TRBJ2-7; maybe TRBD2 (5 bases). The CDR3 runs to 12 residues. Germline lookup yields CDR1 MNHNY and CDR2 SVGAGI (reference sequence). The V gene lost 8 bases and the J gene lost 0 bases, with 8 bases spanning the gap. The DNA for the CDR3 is TGTGCCAGCCGTCGGGACTCCTACGAGCAGTACTTC. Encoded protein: CASRRDSYEQYF.

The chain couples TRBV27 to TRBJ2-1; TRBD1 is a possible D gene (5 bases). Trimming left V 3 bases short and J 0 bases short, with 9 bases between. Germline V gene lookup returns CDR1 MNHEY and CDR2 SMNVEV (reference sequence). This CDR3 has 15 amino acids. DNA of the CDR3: TGTGCCAGCAGTTTTCGTAGGGGCTCCTACAATGAGCAGTTCTTC. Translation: CASSFRRGSYNEQFF.

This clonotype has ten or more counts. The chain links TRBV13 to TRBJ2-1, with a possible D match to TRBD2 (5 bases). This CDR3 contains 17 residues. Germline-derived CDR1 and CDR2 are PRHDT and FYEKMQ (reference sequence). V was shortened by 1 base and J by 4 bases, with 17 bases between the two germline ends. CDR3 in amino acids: CASSLDGEIGQYNEQFF. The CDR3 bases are TGTGCCAGCAGCTTAGACGGGGAGATCGGCCAATACAATGAGCAGTTCTTC.